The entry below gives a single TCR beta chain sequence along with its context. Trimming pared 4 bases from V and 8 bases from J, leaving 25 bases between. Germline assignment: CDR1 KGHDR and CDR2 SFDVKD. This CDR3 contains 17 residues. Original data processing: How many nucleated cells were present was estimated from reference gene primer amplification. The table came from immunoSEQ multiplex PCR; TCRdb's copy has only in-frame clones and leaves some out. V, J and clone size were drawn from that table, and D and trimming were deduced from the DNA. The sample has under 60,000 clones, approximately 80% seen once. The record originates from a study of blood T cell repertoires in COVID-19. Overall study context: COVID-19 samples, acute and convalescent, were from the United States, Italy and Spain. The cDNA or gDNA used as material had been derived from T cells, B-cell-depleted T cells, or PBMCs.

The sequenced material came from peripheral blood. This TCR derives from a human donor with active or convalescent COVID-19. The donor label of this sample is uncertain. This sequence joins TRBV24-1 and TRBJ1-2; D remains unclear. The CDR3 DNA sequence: TGTGCCACCAGTGACTCTACCATCTCAGGCCGCATACGAGGCTACACCTTC. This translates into CATSDSTISGRIRGYTF.